The clone carrying this TCR beta chain has ten or more counts. This record comes from a study of Graves' ophthalmopathy and Graves' hyperthyroidism. The CDR3 length is 15 residues. Germline V gives CDR1 SGDLS, CDR2 YYNGEE. V was shortened by 0 bases and J by 3 bases, with 10 bases between the two germline ends. For repertoire sequencing, the TCR beta CDR3 regions were amplified from RNA transcripts. RT-PCR was first run with HTBI primers, then multiplex PCR in a second round. In TCRdb, the multiplex PCR reads were re-called with MiXCR into one record per CDR3 protein. This sample has about 400,000 distinct CDR3 sequences, with 15% to 20% found just once. Orbital computed tomography and thyroid ultrasound, along with TRAb, serum thyroxine and clinical symptoms, underpinned diagnosis. From fresh peripheral blood, roughly 9.3 ml in volume, the PBMCs were obtained.

This sequence joins TRBV9 and TRBJ1-3; D is undetermined. The sequence derives from a woman between 18 and 29 years old with Graves' ophthalmopathy. Sequencing was performed on peripheral blood. DNA for the CDR3: TGTGCCAGCAGCGTAGCCCCCCTGGATGGAAACACCATATATTTT. It codes for CASSVAPLDGNTIYF.